This is a list of T cell receptor beta chains from one sample in a study of blood T cell repertoires in COVID-19. Method: immunoSEQ multiplex PCR; TCRdb's copy keeps in-frame clones and lacks some. The table has about 78,000 clones, about 90% seen once. The sequenced material came from peripheral blood. The source of these receptors is a woman aged 45-59 years in a cohort sampled during active COVID-19. The CDR3 runs from the conserved cysteine through the conserved F or W. The order of the fields is J gene, D gene, CDR3 length, clone size, V gene, CDR3 DNA, CDR3 protein. D genes are given only for firm matches. Some rows mark clone size as missing; the rest say once, few, many or name a class of expanded clone.

j_call: TRBJ2-7
d_call: .
cdr3_length: 10
clone_size: once
v_call: TRBV20-1
cdr3_nt: TGCAGCCCTACTAGTAACGAGCAGTACTTC
cdr3_aa: CSPTSNEQYF

j_call: TRBJ2-3
d_call: TRBD2
cdr3_length: 15
clone_size: .
v_call: TRBV7-3
cdr3_nt: TGTGCCAGCAGCTCGGGGACTAGCCACACAGATACGCAGTATTTT
cdr3_aa: CASSSGTSHTDTQYF

j_call: TRBJ2-2
d_call: TRBD2
cdr3_length: 15
clone_size: .
v_call: TRBV3-1/TRBV3-2
cdr3_nt: TGTGCCAGCAGCCACCTAGCGGGAGTTACCGGGGAGCTGTTTTTT
cdr3_aa: CASSHLAGVTGELFF

j_call: TRBJ2-3
d_call: .
cdr3_length: 14
clone_size: .
v_call: TRBV4-1
cdr3_nt: TGCGCCAGCACCTTTACTCTCGGCACAGATACGCAGTATTTT
cdr3_aa: CASTFTLGTDTQYF

j_call: TRBJ1-1
d_call: TRBD1
cdr3_length: 14
clone_size: .
v_call: TRBV18
cdr3_nt: TGTGCCAGCTCACTAAACAGGGGGGAGACTGAAGCTTTCTTT
cdr3_aa: CASSLNRGETEAFF

j_call: TRBJ1-3
d_call: .
cdr3_length: 15
clone_size: .
v_call: TRBV27
cdr3_nt: TGTGCCAGCAGCCAGACAGCTAGCTCTGGAAACACCATATATTTT
cdr3_aa: CASSQTASSGNTIYF

j_call: TRBJ1-4
d_call: TRBD1
cdr3_length: 15
clone_size: .
v_call: TRBV19
cdr3_nt: TGTGCCAGTAGCCCACACACCCGACAGGGGGGAAAACTGTTTTTT
cdr3_aa: CASSPHTRQGGKLFF

j_call: TRBJ1-2
d_call: .
cdr3_length: 15
clone_size: .
v_call: TRBV28
cdr3_nt: TGTGCCAGCAGTTTGACAGGCCTCTCTAACTATGGCTACACCTTC
cdr3_aa: CASSLTGLSNYGYTF

j_call: TRBJ2-3
d_call: .
cdr3_length: 14
clone_size: .
v_call: TRBV19
cdr3_nt: TGTGCCAGTAGTACCGCCTCGGGGACAGATACGCAGTATTTT
cdr3_aa: CASSTASGTDTQYF

j_call: TRBJ2-1
d_call: .
cdr3_length: 15
clone_size: .
v_call: TRBV3-1/TRBV3-2
cdr3_nt: TGTGCCAGCAGTCCTCAACCCACCGGGACTTCAAAGCAGTTCTTC
cdr3_aa: CASSPQPTGTSKQFF

j_call: TRBJ2-3
d_call: TRBD2
cdr3_length: 17
clone_size: .
v_call: TRBV7-3
cdr3_nt: TGTGCCAGCAGCACTCAGACTAGCGGGGGGAGGCAAGATACGCAGTATTTT
cdr3_aa: CASSTQTSGGRQDTQYF

j_call: TRBJ2-2
d_call: .
cdr3_length: 14
clone_size: .
v_call: TRBV11-2
cdr3_nt: TGTGCCAGCAGCTTAGTATCAGGGACCGGGGAGCTGTTTTTT
cdr3_aa: CASSLVSGTGELFF

j_call: TRBJ2-7
d_call: .
cdr3_length: 13
clone_size: .
v_call: TRBV28
cdr3_nt: TGTGCCAGCAGCCTCTTCGGGGGGCACGAGCAGTACTTC
cdr3_aa: CASSLFGGHEQYF

j_call: TRBJ1-5
d_call: TRBD1
cdr3_length: 14
clone_size: .
v_call: TRBV28
cdr3_nt: TGTGCCAGCCTACGTCAGGGGGCGAGGCAGCCCCAGCATTTT
cdr3_aa: CASLRQGARQPQHF

j_call: TRBJ2-7
d_call: .
cdr3_length: 15
clone_size: once
v_call: TRBV6-4
cdr3_nt: TGTGCCAGCAGTGTGGCCCCCGGGGGTTCCTACGAGCAGTACTTC
cdr3_aa: CASSVAPGGSYEQYF

j_call: TRBJ2-2
d_call: TRBD2
cdr3_length: 18
clone_size: .
v_call: TRBV5-1
cdr3_nt: TGCGCCAGCAGTCCTGGGCTAGCGGGAGGGCCTGAAGCCGGGGAGCTGTTTTTT
cdr3_aa: CASSPGLAGGPEAGELFF

j_call: TRBJ2-5
d_call: TRBD1
cdr3_length: 15
clone_size: .
v_call: TRBV4-1
cdr3_nt: TGCGCCAGCAGCCAACTTCAGGGGGCAGGAGAGACCCAGTACTTC
cdr3_aa: CASSQLQGAGETQYF

j_call: TRBJ1-1
d_call: .
cdr3_length: 16
clone_size: .
v_call: TRBV18
cdr3_nt: TGTGCCAGCTCACCACTGCCCCTAGCGGCGAACACTGAAGCTTTCTTT
cdr3_aa: CASSPLPLAANTEAFF

j_call: TRBJ2-7
d_call: .
cdr3_length: 15
clone_size: .
v_call: TRBV3-1/TRBV3-2
cdr3_nt: TGTGCCAGCAGCCAAACGTCTGGGCTGACCTACGAGCAGTACTTC
cdr3_aa: CASSQTSGLTYEQYF

j_call: TRBJ2-7
d_call: .
cdr3_length: 16
clone_size: .
v_call: TRBV28
cdr3_nt: TGTGCCAGCAGTTTATCTAGGCGGCGCAGCAGTTACGAGCAGTACTTC
cdr3_aa: CASSLSRRRSSYEQYF

j_call: TRBJ2-3
d_call: TRBD2
cdr3_length: 13
clone_size: .
v_call: TRBV6-4
cdr3_nt: TGTGCCAGCAGTGACGGGGGGGCAGATACGCAGTATTTT
cdr3_aa: CASSDGGADTQYF

j_call: TRBJ1-1
d_call: .
cdr3_length: 16
clone_size: .
v_call: TRBV19
cdr3_nt: TGTGCCAGTACTCCCAGGTCGAACCGAGCGAACACTGAAGCTTTCTTT
cdr3_aa: CASTPRSNRANTEAFF

j_call: TRBJ2-2
d_call: .
cdr3_length: 13
clone_size: .
v_call: TRBV12-3/TRBV12-4
cdr3_nt: TGTGCCAGCAGTTTACTGCAGACCGGGGAGCTGTTTTTT
cdr3_aa: CASSLLQTGELFF

j_call: TRBJ2-7
d_call: TRBD1
cdr3_length: 14
clone_size: once
v_call: TRBV13
cdr3_nt: TGTGCCAGCAGCGGAGCGGACAGGGGTTACGAGCAGTACTTC
cdr3_aa: CASSGADRGYEQYF

j_call: TRBJ2-7
d_call: TRBD2
cdr3_length: 15
clone_size: .
v_call: TRBV7-2
cdr3_nt: TGTGCCAGCAGCTTCGAAAGCGGGGCCACCTACGAGCAGTACTTC
cdr3_aa: CASSFESGATYEQYF

j_call: TRBJ2-1
d_call: .
cdr3_length: 16
clone_size: .
v_call: TRBV13
cdr3_nt: TGTGCCAGCAGCTTAAGGGGGGCAGGGGGAAGCAATGAGCAGTTCTTC
cdr3_aa: CASSLRGAGGSNEQFF

j_call: TRBJ1-3
d_call: .
cdr3_length: 15
clone_size: .
v_call: TRBV7-9
cdr3_nt: TGTGCCAGCAGTAACGACCGGAGCTCTGGAAACACCATATATTTT
cdr3_aa: CASSNDRSSGNTIYF

j_call: TRBJ2-5
d_call: .
cdr3_length: 14
clone_size: .
v_call: TRBV18
cdr3_nt: TGTGCCAGCTCACCCCCTTCTTTAAAAGAGACCCAGTACTTC
cdr3_aa: CASSPPSLKETQYF

j_call: TRBJ2-1
d_call: .
cdr3_length: 19
clone_size: once
v_call: TRBV19
cdr3_nt: TGTGCCAGTAGTATAGATCCCCCGGAATACAGGAGTGGCTACAATGAGCAGTTCTTC
cdr3_aa: CASSIDPPEYRSGYNEQFF

j_call: TRBJ2-5
d_call: TRBD2
cdr3_length: 14
clone_size: .
v_call: TRBV19
cdr3_nt: TGTGCCAGTAGTATCGGGACTACCCAAGAGACCCAGTACTTC
cdr3_aa: CASSIGTTQETQYF

j_call: TRBJ1-2
d_call: TRBD1
cdr3_length: 12
clone_size: .
v_call: TRBV19
cdr3_nt: TGTGCCAGTTTCGGGACAGGCGGTGGCTACACCTTC
cdr3_aa: CASFGTGGGYTF

j_call: TRBJ1-5
d_call: .
cdr3_length: 14
clone_size: .
v_call: TRBV7-2
cdr3_nt: TGTGCCAGCAGCTTAGATTTAGGGGTTCAGCCCCAGCATTTT
cdr3_aa: CASSLDLGVQPQHF

j_call: TRBJ1-5
d_call: .
cdr3_length: 15
clone_size: .
v_call: TRBV5-4
cdr3_nt: TGTGCCAGCAGCCAAGGGGGTGGCGGAAAACAGCCCCAGCATTTT
cdr3_aa: CASSQGGGGKQPQHF

j_call: TRBJ1-3
d_call: .
cdr3_length: 15
clone_size: .
v_call: TRBV28
cdr3_nt: TGTGCCAGCAGCCCACCACGGCGGAGTGGAAACACCATATATTTT
cdr3_aa: CASSPPRRSGNTIYF

j_call: TRBJ1-1
d_call: TRBD1
cdr3_length: 16
clone_size: .
v_call: TRBV7-9
cdr3_nt: TGTGCCAGCAGCTTAGGAGGACAGGGGGCGGACACTGAAGCTTTCTTT
cdr3_aa: CASSLGGQGADTEAFF

j_call: TRBJ1-1
d_call: .
cdr3_length: 12
clone_size: few
v_call: TRBV2
cdr3_nt: TGTGCCAGCAGTGTACAGGCAGTCAGCGCTTTCTTT
cdr3_aa: CASSVQAVSAFF

j_call: TRBJ1-1
d_call: .
cdr3_length: 14
clone_size: once
v_call: TRBV18
cdr3_nt: TGTGCCAGCTCGGCACTACAGGGTGACACTGAAGCTTTCTTT
cdr3_aa: CASSALQGDTEAFF

j_call: TRBJ2-7
d_call: .
cdr3_length: 16
clone_size: .
v_call: TRBV3-1/TRBV3-2
cdr3_nt: TGTGCCAGCAGCCAAGCATTGGTGAGGGGGATATACGAGCAGTACTTC
cdr3_aa: CASSQALVRGIYEQYF

j_call: TRBJ2-2
d_call: .
cdr3_length: 14
clone_size: .
v_call: TRBV5-5
cdr3_nt: TGTGCCAGCAGCTTCGGGGGGAACACCGGGGAGCTGTTTTTT
cdr3_aa: CASSFGGNTGELFF

j_call: TRBJ2-2
d_call: .
cdr3_length: 12
clone_size: .
v_call: TRBV10-3
cdr3_nt: TGTGCCATCAGTGACCACTCTGGGGAGCTGTTTTTT
cdr3_aa: CAISDHSGELFF

j_call: TRBJ1-1
d_call: .
cdr3_length: 14
clone_size: .
v_call: TRBV18
cdr3_nt: TGTGCCAGCTCATCTGGGGGCTCGGGCACTGAAGCTTTCTTT
cdr3_aa: CASSSGGSGTEAFF

j_call: TRBJ2-3
d_call: TRBD1
cdr3_length: 15
clone_size: .
v_call: TRBV18
cdr3_nt: TGTGCCAGCTCACCGGACAGGGGGAGCACAGATACGCAGTATTTT
cdr3_aa: CASSPDRGSTDTQYF

j_call: TRBJ2-5
d_call: TRBD2
cdr3_length: 14
clone_size: .
v_call: TRBV7-9
cdr3_nt: TGTGCCAGCAGCTTCACTAGCGAAGAAGAGACCCAGTACTTC
cdr3_aa: CASSFTSEEETQYF

j_call: TRBJ1-2
d_call: .
cdr3_length: 16
clone_size: .
v_call: TRBV3-1/TRBV3-2
cdr3_nt: TGTGCCAGCAGCCAAGATCTAGGCGAATTTAACTATGGCTACACCTTC
cdr3_aa: CASSQDLGEFNYGYTF

j_call: TRBJ2-5
d_call: .
cdr3_length: 15
clone_size: .
v_call: TRBV9
cdr3_nt: TGTGCCAGCAGCGTGAGGGCCTCACGGGGGGAGACCCAGTACTTC
cdr3_aa: CASSVRASRGETQYF

j_call: TRBJ1-2
d_call: .
cdr3_length: 13
clone_size: .
v_call: TRBV28
cdr3_nt: TGTGCCAGCGAAGAAAACACTAACTATGGCTACACCTTC
cdr3_aa: CASEENTNYGYTF

j_call: TRBJ2-7
d_call: .
cdr3_length: 13
clone_size: few
v_call: TRBV18
cdr3_nt: TGTGCCAGCTCACCTCCCCAGGGGCACGAGCAGTACTTC
cdr3_aa: CASSPPQGHEQYF

j_call: TRBJ2-3
d_call: .
cdr3_length: 14
clone_size: .
v_call: TRBV6-6
cdr3_nt: TGTGCCAGCACCAGGGACACCCTCGTCGATACGCAGTATTTT
cdr3_aa: CASTRDTLVDTQYF

j_call: TRBJ2-1
d_call: .
cdr3_length: 13
clone_size: .
v_call: TRBV5-1
cdr3_nt: TGCGCCAGCAGCTTGGGGCTCAACAATGAGCAGTTCTTC
cdr3_aa: CASSLGLNNEQFF

j_call: TRBJ2-2
d_call: TRBD1
cdr3_length: 16
clone_size: .
v_call: TRBV5-1
cdr3_nt: TGCGCCAGCAGCCCCGGGACAGGGGGCTTCACCGGGGAGCTGTTTTTT
cdr3_aa: CASSPGTGGFTGELFF

j_call: TRBJ2-5
d_call: TRBD1
cdr3_length: 18
clone_size: .
v_call: TRBV18
cdr3_nt: TGTGCCAGCTCACCGACATTTGGTGGGACAGAGCTCCAAGAGACCCAGTACTTC
cdr3_aa: CASSPTFGGTELQETQYF

j_call: TRBJ2-4
d_call: .
cdr3_length: 13
clone_size: once
v_call: TRBV2
cdr3_nt: TGTGCCAGCAGTGTACTAGCCAAAAACATTCAGTACTTC
cdr3_aa: CASSVLAKNIQYF

j_call: TRBJ2-7
d_call: TRBD2
cdr3_length: 15
clone_size: .
v_call: TRBV7-2
cdr3_nt: TGTGCCAGCAGCTTAAGACTAGCGGGAGGCGGGGAGCAGTACTTC
cdr3_aa: CASSLRLAGGGEQYF